This TCR beta chain was retrieved from a study of shared clonotypes between healthy human individuals (dated by TCRdb to 2018 to 2021). Concerning the study at large: A few men and two women, aged 18 to 49 years, made up the cohort. For each donor, three plates each were used for CD4 naive and CD4 memory, two plates were used for CD8 naive, and one plate was used for CD8 memory. Blood TCR repertoires of roughly five healthy adults were deeply sequenced to estimate repertoire size and the extent of clonotype sharing between individuals. To increase sequencing depth and limit assay-specific biases, TCR repertoire library preparation and sequencing were carried out by different laboratories using diverse techniques. Per donor, leukapheresis produced somewhere between about 0.94 and 9 billion PBMCs.

Looking up the germline V gene yields CDR1 MNHEY and CDR2 SVGAGI. There are 15 amino acids in the CDR3, from cysteine to phenylalanine inclusive. Just CDR3 DNA is preserved here, 45 bases in frame from base 1. V is clipped by 6 bases and J by 5 bases, and the sequence between their germline boundaries is 16 bases long. The full study reports these points: The genetic and exposure-history diversity represented was limited by the small number of donors. Rarefaction of sorted-subset datasets indicated incomplete sequencing despite the large sequencing depth. Estimated clonotype richness was generally larger for naive than for memory subsets. Roughly 5.2% of naive CD4, 3.5% of naive CD8, roughly 2.5% of memory CD4, and approximately 0.4% of memory CD8 clonotypes were shared across several donors. Sampling was restricted to blood, and TCR repertoires in tissue are likely to differ from TCR repertoires in blood. Higher generation probabilities were observed for clonotypes shared by all four sorted-subset donors than for non-shared clonotypes. Based on pairwise subsampling, the degree of clonotype sharing among donors was expected to be affected by sequencing depth.

TCR CDR3 regions were amplified from genomic DNA by multiplex PCR using the deep immunoSEQ assay. Extracted genomic DNA from each cell subset was distributed evenly across all wells of several immunoSEQ 96-well plates, and each plate was treated as a replicate. For sorted subsets, each replicate PCR was loaded with approximately 190 ng genomic DNA, equivalent to 30,000 to 35,000 T cell genomes. Purified libraries were measured with a Qubit 3.0 fluorometer, size-checked on a Bioanalyzer 2100, and measured again with the KAPA Library Quantification kit. A separate single-read 150-cycle Illumina NextSeq 550 flow cell was used to sequence each immunoSEQ 96-well plate. Per the authors' processing: Because the immunoSEQ output included only junctional sequences and no quality scores, the filtering could not be the same as the filtering used for full-length reads. To assign V/J genes and CDR3, sequences were annotated using PyIR, a Python wrapper for IgBLAST v1.9, with IMGT germline references. Any read was removed if the V/J assignment was weak (E-value above 1e-6), the CDR3 was missing, or the read contained stop codons, out-of-frame junctions, or ambiguous translated residues. V3J clonotypes were defined as sequences sharing an identical inferred V gene, J gene, and CDR3 amino acid sequence. The percentage overlap between two repertoires was calculated by dividing the number of shared unique clonotypes by the size of the smaller repertoire. Three approaches were used to assess repertoire richness: RTK rarefaction, the Chao1 estimator, and Recon v2.1 estimates of unobserved clonotypes. OLGA was used to compute generation probabilities for all TCRbeta clonotypes that the gDNA method yielded from a handful of donors. What TCRdb holds here is the immuneACCESS table cut down to in-frame rearrangements. Part of the clones is not present; checked against another copy, under half of the missing clones reflect an unresolved V gene, and the others are unexplained. V, J and clone size reflect that table, while D and trimming were determined from the DNA. This sample has around 690,000 clones in its table, and around 91% of those were observed once. Of the sample, 34% falls within the top ten clones.

Comment on this clone: Its specific antigen is unknown. No quality values exist for individual bases; no much larger clone is one base distant.

The donors were healthy, HIV-negative adults who had no recently reported acute infections or vaccinations. All donors were Caucasian adults living in Nashville, Tennessee, USA. CD8 memory samples consisted of magnetically selected CD45RO+ cells combined with CCR7-negative CD45RA+ effector memory (TemRA) cells. Blood was collected by leukapheresis, and PBMCs were isolated by Ficoll-Histopaque density gradient centrifugation and then cryopreserved in liquid nitrogen vapor phase. Analytical flow cytometry was used to check the purity and quantity of every magnetically sorted T cell population. Each sorted fraction had its genomic DNA isolated and then quantified by UV absorbance on a Nanodrop 2000c.

Sequencing was done on a sample of memory CD8+ T cells from PBMCs. The cell subset or site label, as the study defines it: CD45RO+ cells pooled with CCR7-negative TemRA cells. This receptor was taken from a man between 18 and 35 years old in good health. Some clones in this sample may be carry-over from other donors' samples. The chain couples TRBV6-5 to TRBJ2-2, with the D gene too uncertain to name. The CDR3 has the sequence CASRVGRARTGELFF. The DNA sequence reads TGTGCCAGCAGGGTGGGCCGGGCTAGGACCGGGGAGCTGTTTTTT.